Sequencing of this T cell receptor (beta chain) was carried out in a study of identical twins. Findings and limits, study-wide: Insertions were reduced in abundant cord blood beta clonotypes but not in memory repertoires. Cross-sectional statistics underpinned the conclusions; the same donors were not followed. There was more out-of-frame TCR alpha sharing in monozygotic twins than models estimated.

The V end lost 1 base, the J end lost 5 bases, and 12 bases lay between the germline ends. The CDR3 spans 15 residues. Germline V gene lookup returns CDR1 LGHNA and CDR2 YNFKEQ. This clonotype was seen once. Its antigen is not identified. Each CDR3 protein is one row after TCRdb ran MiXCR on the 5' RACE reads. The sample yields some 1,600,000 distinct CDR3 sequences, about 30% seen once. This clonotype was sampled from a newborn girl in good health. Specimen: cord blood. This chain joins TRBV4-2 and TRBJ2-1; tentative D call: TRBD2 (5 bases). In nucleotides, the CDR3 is TGTGCCAGCAGCCAAGTGAGGGAGTGGAACAATGAGCAGTTCTTC. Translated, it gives CASSQVREWNNEQFF.